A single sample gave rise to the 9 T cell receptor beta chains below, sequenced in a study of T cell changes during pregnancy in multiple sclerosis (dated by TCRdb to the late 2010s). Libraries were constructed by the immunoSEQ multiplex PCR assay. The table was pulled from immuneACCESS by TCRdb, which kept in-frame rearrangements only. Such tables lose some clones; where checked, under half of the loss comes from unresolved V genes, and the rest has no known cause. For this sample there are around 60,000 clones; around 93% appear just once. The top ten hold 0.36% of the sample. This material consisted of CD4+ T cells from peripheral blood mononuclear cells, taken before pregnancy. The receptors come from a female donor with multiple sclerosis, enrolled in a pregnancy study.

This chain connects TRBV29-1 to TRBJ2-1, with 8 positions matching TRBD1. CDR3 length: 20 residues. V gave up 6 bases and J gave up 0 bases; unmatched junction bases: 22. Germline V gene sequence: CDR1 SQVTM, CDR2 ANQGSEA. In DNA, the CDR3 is TGCAGCGTGACAAGCCGGGACAGGCGCCTTGGGCTTTCCTCCTACAATGAGCAGTTCTTC. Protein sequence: CSVTSRDRRLGLSSYNEQFF.

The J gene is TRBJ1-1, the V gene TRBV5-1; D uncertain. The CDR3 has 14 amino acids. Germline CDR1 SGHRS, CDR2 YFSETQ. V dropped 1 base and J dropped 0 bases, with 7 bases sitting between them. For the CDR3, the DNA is TGCGCCAGCAGCTTGACAAGTCTGAACACTGAAGCTTTCTTT. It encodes CASSLTSLNTEAFF.

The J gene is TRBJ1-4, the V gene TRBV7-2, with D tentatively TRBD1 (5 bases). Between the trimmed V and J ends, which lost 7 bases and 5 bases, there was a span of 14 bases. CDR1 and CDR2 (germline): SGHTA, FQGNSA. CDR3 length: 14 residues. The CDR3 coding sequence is TGTGCCAGCACCGACTGGGGGGGGAATGAAAAACTGTTTTTT. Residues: CASTDWGGNEKLFF. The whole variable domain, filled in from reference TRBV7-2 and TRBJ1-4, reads GAGVSQSPSNKVTEKGKDVELRCDPISGHTALYWYRQSLGQGLEFLIYFQGNSAPDKSGLPSDRFSAERTGGSVSTLTIQRTQQEDSAVYLCASTDWGGNEKLFFGSGTQLSVL.

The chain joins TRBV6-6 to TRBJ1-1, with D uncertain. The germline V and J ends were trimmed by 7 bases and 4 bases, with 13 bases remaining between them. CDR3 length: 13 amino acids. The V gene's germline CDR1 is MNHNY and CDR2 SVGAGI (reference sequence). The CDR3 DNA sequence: TGTGCCAGCATATCCCCGGTTGGCACTGAAGCTTTCTTT. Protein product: CASISPVGTEAFF.

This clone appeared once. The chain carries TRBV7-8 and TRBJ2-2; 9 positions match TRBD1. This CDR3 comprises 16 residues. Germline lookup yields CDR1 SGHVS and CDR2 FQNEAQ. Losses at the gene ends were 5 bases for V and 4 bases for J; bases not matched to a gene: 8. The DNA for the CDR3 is TGTGCCAGCAGCGACCGAGACAGGGGGGGCACCGGGGAGCTGTTTTTT. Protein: CASSDRDRGGTGELFF.

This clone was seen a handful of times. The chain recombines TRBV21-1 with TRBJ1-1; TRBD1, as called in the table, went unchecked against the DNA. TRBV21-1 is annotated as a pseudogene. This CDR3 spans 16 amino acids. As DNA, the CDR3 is TGTGCCAGCAGCAAACCGGGACAGCGATTAAACACTGAAGCTTTCTTT. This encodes CASSKPGQRLNTEAFF.

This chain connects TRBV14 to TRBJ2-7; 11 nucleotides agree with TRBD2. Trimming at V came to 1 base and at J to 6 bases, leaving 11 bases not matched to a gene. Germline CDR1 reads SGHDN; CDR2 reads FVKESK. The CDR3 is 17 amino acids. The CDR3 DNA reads TGTGCCAGCAGCCAAGCAAAGACTAGCGGGATATCCGGCGAGCAGTACTTC. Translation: CASSQAKTSGISGEQYF. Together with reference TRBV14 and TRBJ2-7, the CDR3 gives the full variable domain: EAGVTQFPSHSVIEKGQTVTLRCDPISGHDNLYWYRRVMGKEIKFLLHFVKESKQDESGMPNNRFLAERTGGTYSTLKVQPAELEDSGVYFCASSQAKTSGISGEQYFGPGTRLTVT.

This chain's CDR3 is CASSLETGSYQPQHF. The CDR3 DNA sequence: TGTGCCAGCTCACTGGAGACAGGATCTTATCAGCCCCAGCATTTT. The chain joins TRBV18 to TRBJ1-5; tentative D call: TRBD1 (6 bases). Trimming pared 4 bases from V and 5 bases from J, leaving 15 bases between. The germline CDR1 and CDR2 sequences are KGHSH and LQKENI. The CDR3 is 15 amino acids.

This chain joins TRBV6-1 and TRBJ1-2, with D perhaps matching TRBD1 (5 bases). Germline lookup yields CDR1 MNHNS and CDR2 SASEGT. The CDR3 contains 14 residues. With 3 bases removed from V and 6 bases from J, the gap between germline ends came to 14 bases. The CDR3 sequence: CASSESGRDNGYTF. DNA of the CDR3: TGTGCCAGCAGTGAGTCAGGCAGGGATAATGGCTACACCTTC.